The present entry profiles one T cell receptor (beta chain) with its context. This table comes from immunoSEQ multiplex PCR, and its TCRdb copy is limited to in-frame clones, with some not included. In the table there are some 460,000 clones, 87% of which are singletons. This record belongs to a study of blood T cell repertoires in COVID-19. The receptor comes from a woman aged 18-29 years who had recovered from COVID-19. Sequenced material: PBMCs or T cells enriched from blood (not recorded which).

This CDR3 is CASSTVQGANYGYTF. As DNA, the CDR3 is TGTGCCAGCAGTACAGTACAGGGGGCTAACTATGGCTACACCTTC. The J gene is TRBJ1-2, the V gene TRBV6-2 or TRBV6-3, with 8 positions matching TRBD1. The CDR3 has 15 amino acids. The V segment lost 5 bases and the J segment 0 bases; nucleotides outside the gene matches: 5. Germline V CDR1 and CDR2: MNHEY, SVGEGT.